The 26 T cell receptor beta chains below were found in one sample sequenced in a study of cytomegalovirus exposure and HLA in healthy donors. Assay used: immunoSEQ multiplex PCR; TCRdb lists only in-frame clones, some missing. The data contain 200,000 to 250,000 clones, approximately 82% of them singletons. Specimen: PBMCs. The receptor set was obtained from a woman aged 18 to 35 in good health and CMV-seronegative.

V is TRBV5-6 and J is TRBJ2-1; no clear D gene. V lost 4 bases, J lost 7 bases, and 9 bases lay in between. The germline CDR1 and CDR2 sequences are SGHDT and YYEEEE. This CDR3 spans 12 amino acids. The CDR3 DNA sequence: TGTGCCAGCAGCCCCGGACGAAATGAGCAGTTCTTC. Its translation is CASSPGRNEQFF.

The chain employs TRBV30 and TRBJ1-5, with D tentatively TRBD1 (6 bases). V was cut by 0 bases and J by 1 base, with 10 bases left in between. Germline-derived CDR1 and CDR2 are GTSNPN and SVGIG (reference sequence). This CDR3 spans 15 amino acids. The CDR3 DNA follows: TGTGCCTGGAGTGTAGGAGGGGGAAGCAATCAGCCCCAGCATTTT. Protein: CAWSVGGGSNQPQHF.

The chain employs TRBV11-2 and TRBJ2-5; D may be TRBD1 (5 bases). The V gene lost 4 bases and the J gene lost 1 base, with 13 bases spanning the gap. The length of the CDR3 is 15 residues. Germline CDR1 is SGHAT and CDR2 is FQNNGV. The CDR3 region is CASSSRGEVQETQYF. CDR3 sequence (DNA): TGTGCCAGCAGCTCTAGGGGCGAAGTCCAAGAGACCCAGTACTTC.

The CDR3 is CASSQAAKNIQYF. The CDR3 nucleotides read TGTGCCAGCTCACAGGCGGCCAAAAACATTCAGTACTTC. The rearrangement links TRBV18 to TRBJ2-4; no clear D. The CDR3 length is 13 residues. CDR1 and CDR2 from the germline V gene are KGHSH and LQKENI. Trimming cost V 4 bases and J 1 base, with 5 bases left between them.

J is TRBJ2-1 and V is TRBV19; D is unclear. From germline, CDR1 is LNHDA and CDR2 SQIVND (reference sequence). V gave up 1 base and J gave up 5 bases, with 12 bases separating them. The CDR3 spans 15 residues. The CDR3 DNA follows: TGTGCCAGTAGTATAGGAACTCGCTTCAACAATGAGCAGTTCTTC. It translates to CASSIGTRFNNEQFF.

Concerning this clone: Other DNA sequences from this sample encode an identical CDR3 as well. The gene calls are TRBV2 and TRBJ2-2; D is unclear. Deletions cut 0 bases from V and 5 bases from J, with 7 bases between. Germline assignment: CDR1 SNHLY and CDR2 FYNNEI. This CDR3 is 14 amino acids long. The CDR3 spells CASSEAGGTGELFF. The CDR3 DNA reads TGTGCCAGCAGTGAAGCGGGCGGAACCGGGGAGCTGTTTTTT.

This chain's CDR3 is CAWSVLGMSNQPQHF. Written as DNA, the CDR3 is TGTGCCTGGAGTGTACTGGGAATGAGCAATCAGCCCCAGCATTTT. The chain employs TRBV30 and TRBJ1-5; no clear D. Germline V gene sequence: CDR1 GTSNPN, CDR2 SVGIG (reference sequence). V was trimmed by 0 bases and J by 1 base, leaving 10 bases between them. The CDR3 spans 15 residues. Using reference TRBV30 and TRBJ1-5 for the parts outside the CDR3, the full variable domain is SQTIHQWPATLVQPVGSPLSLECTVEGTSNPNLYWYRQAAGRGLQLLFYSVGIGQISSEVPQNLSASRPQDRQFILSSKKLLLSDSGFYLCAWSVLGMSNQPQHFGDGTRLSIL.

This chain links TRBV15 with TRBJ2-5; the D is unclear. V was trimmed by 5 bases and J by 4 bases, leaving 5 bases between them. Germline V gene data show CDR1 as LNHNV and CDR2 as YYDKDF (reference sequence). This CDR3 comprises 11 residues. CDR3 region: CATSDRETQYF. CDR3 bases: TGTGCCACCAGCGATCGAGAGACCCAGTACTTC.

The chain joins TRBV15 to TRBJ2-2; 9 bases are shared with TRBD1. Trimming removed 2 bases from V and 1 base from J; junction bases left unmatched: 2. The CDR3 loop spans 16 amino acids. Germline values: CDR1 LNHNV, CDR2 YYDKDF (reference sequence). The CDR3 DNA reads as TGTGCCACCAGCAGAAACAGGGGGCTGAACACCGGGGAGCTGTTTTTT. As protein: CATSRNRGLNTGELFF. Full variable domain (rest looked up from reference TRBV15 and TRBJ2-2): DAMVIQNPRYQVTQFGKPVTLSCSQTLNHNVMYWYQQKSSQAPKLLFHYYDKDFNNEADTPDNFQSRRPNTSFCFLDIRSPGLGDTAMYLCATSRNRGLNTGELFFGEGSRLTVL.

The chain uses TRBV30 and TRBJ2-5, with 7 positions matching TRBD2. V was clipped by 5 bases and J by 1 base; unmatched bases: 4. This CDR3 spans 13 amino acids. Germline V gene data show CDR1 as GTSNPN and CDR2 as SVGIG (reference sequence). CDR3 protein: CAWGDYPQETQYF. CDR3 nucleotide sequence: TGTGCCTGGGGGGACTACCCCCAAGAGACCCAGTACTTC.

The chain joins TRBV7-6 to TRBJ2-1, with TRBD1 matching 8 bases. The germline gives CDR1 SGHVS, CDR2 FNYEAQ. The CDR3 runs 19 residues. Unmatched junction bases numbered 19, after V lost 4 bases and J lost 5 bases. The CDR3 region is CASSSPGQASTIPDNEQFF. CDR3 nucleotide sequence: TGTGCCAGCAGCTCCCCGGGACAGGCCTCTACAATTCCGGACAATGAGCAGTTCTTC.

V and J are TRBV27 and TRBJ1-5; D is unresolved. This CDR3 has 15 amino acids. CDR1 MNHEY and CDR2 SMNVEV come from the germline V gene (reference sequence). The germline V and J ends were trimmed by 6 bases and 2 bases, with 14 bases remaining between them. The CDR3 DNA reads TGTGCCAGCAGCAAAGAGGGCTGGGGCAATCAGCCCCAGCATTTT. Protein sequence: CASSKEGWGNQPQHF.

This chain joins TRBV29-1 and TRBJ2-7; TRBD2 matches 9 bases. Germline CDR1 reads SQVTM; CDR2 reads ANQGSEA. The CDR3 is 16 residues long. The junction had 6 bases not matched to a gene; V was cut back by 0 bases and J by 0 bases. CDR3 amino acids: CSVEDSLAGISYEQYF. The CDR3 DNA reads TGCAGCGTTGAAGACTCACTAGCGGGTATCTCCTACGAGCAGTACTTC.

The chain carries TRBV5-1 and TRBJ2-1; 14 bases align to TRBD2. CDR1 and CDR2 (germline): SGHRS, YFSETQ. The junction had 9 bases not matched to a gene; V was cut back by 4 bases and J by 9 bases. CDR3 size: 16 residues. The CDR3 DNA reads TGCGCCAGCAGCCCGCCGGGACTAGCGGGAGAGGGTGAGCAGTTCTTC. Amino acid sequence: CASSPPGLAGEGEQFF. The full variable domain, its missing parts supplied by reference TRBV5-1 and TRBJ2-1, is KAGVTQTPRYLIKTRGQQVTLSCSPISGHRSVSWYQQTPGQGLQFLFEYFSETQRNKGNFPGRFSGRQFSNSRSEMNVSTLELGDSALYLCASSPPGLAGEGEQFFGPGTRLTVL.

This chain links TRBV5-4 with TRBJ2-5; D possibly corresponds to TRBD2 (6 bases). The CDR3 is 13 amino acids. Per germline, CDR1 SGHNT and CDR2 YYREEE (reference sequence). V was pared by 4 bases and J by 1 base, with 8 bases between. CDR3 sequence reads: CASSRDSQETQYF. CDR3 in DNA: TGTGCCAGCAGCAGGGACTCCCAAGAGACCCAGTACTTC.

The V and J genes are TRBV27 and TRBJ1-2; TRBD1 is a possible D gene (6 bases). Trimming cost V 3 bases and J 4 bases, with 9 bases left between them. Germline V gene data show CDR1 as MNHEY and CDR2 as SMNVEV (reference sequence). There are 13 residues in the CDR3. The CDR3 bases are TGTGCCAGCAGTTTCCAGGGGTCCTATGGCTACACCTTC. Protein product: CASSFQGSYGYTF.

The genes are TRBV5-6 and TRBJ1-2; D is possibly TRBD1 (6 bases). Germline CDR1 and CDR2: SGHDT and YYEEEE. Between the trimmed V and J ends, which lost 0 bases and 4 bases, there was a span of 10 bases. The CDR3 contains 14 residues. The CDR3 DNA reads as TGTGCCAGCAGCTTGGGGCAGGGGATCTATGGCTACACCTTC. Translating it yields CASSLGQGIYGYTF.

J is TRBJ1-2 and V is TRBV7-9; TRBD1 aligns across 8 bases. The germline gives CDR1 SEHNR, CDR2 FQNEAQ (reference sequence). The ends lost 5 bases at V and 8 bases at J; junction bases unmatched: 7. The CDR3 is 13 amino acids. The CDR3 bases are TGTGCCAGCAGCCTCGGACAGGGCTCGGGCTACACCTTC. As protein: CASSLGQGSGYTF.

CDR3 sequence: CASSPAGTSGRREQYF. Here the CDR3 DNA reads TGTGCCAGCAGCCCGGCCGGGACTAGCGGGAGGCGCGAGCAGTACTTC. This chain joins TRBV7-6 and TRBJ2-7, with TRBD2 matching over 15 bases. V lost 5 bases and J lost 6; bases outside the gene matches: 8. The CDR3 runs to 16 residues. Germline CDR1 is SGHVS and CDR2 is FNYEAQ.

The chain couples TRBV5-4 to TRBJ1-2; weak D call: TRBD1 (6 bases). The V gene lost 0 bases and the J gene lost 7 bases, with 16 bases spanning the gap. The germline V gene encodes CDR1 SGHNT and CDR2 YYREEE (reference sequence). The length of the CDR3 is 15 residues. CDR3 protein: CASSLDRAGSGGYTF. The CDR3 DNA reads as TGTGCCAGCAGCTTGGACAGGGCGGGGTCAGGTGGCTACACCTTC.

This chain connects TRBV6-5 to TRBJ2-4; 9 bases match TRBD1. With V trimmed by 9 bases and J by 4 bases, 4 bases remained unmatched. The germline gives CDR1 MNHEY, CDR2 SVGAGI. This CDR3 spans 13 amino acids. The CDR3 region has the DNA TGTGCCAGTCTGGACAGGGGAAAAAACATTCAGTACTTC. Translation gives CASLDRGKNIQYF.

This chain connects TRBV30 to TRBJ1-4, with D tentatively TRBD1 (5 bases). Germline V gene sequence: CDR1 GTSNPN, CDR2 SVGIG (reference sequence). Trimming took off 0 bases at V and 15 bases at J, with 14 bases between the two ends. This CDR3 contains 12 residues. This CDR3 reads CAWSVTPGGVFF. In nucleotides, the CDR3 is TGTGCCTGGAGTGTAACACCGGGGGGGGTGTTTTTT. Complete variable domain (other parts from reference TRBV30 and TRBJ1-4): SQTIHQWPATLVQPVGSPLSLECTVEGTSNPNLYWYRQAAGRGLQLLFYSVGIGQISSEVPQNLSASRPQDRQFILSSKKLLLSDSGFYLCAWSVTPGGVFFGSGTQLSVL.

The rearrangement links TRBV28 to TRBJ2-7; 8 bases map to TRBD2. After removal of 4 bases from V and 8 bases from J, the junction contained 13 bases not matched to a gene. CDR1 and CDR2 from the germline V gene are MDHEN and SYDVKM. This CDR3 is built from 15 residues. This chain's CDR3 is CASSSPGLESVKQYF. As DNA, the CDR3 is TGTGCCAGCAGTTCTCCGGGACTAGAATCTGTTAAGCAGTACTTC.

J is TRBJ1-1 and V is TRBV9; 7 bases are a match to TRBD1. Trimming at V came to 3 bases and at J to 2 bases, leaving 7 bases not matched to a gene. The CDR3 sequence is 15 residues long. Per the germline V gene, CDR1 is SGDLS and CDR2 is YYNGEE. The CDR3, as DNA: TGTGCCAGCAGCGAGGGACAGAGTACTAACACTGAAGCTTTCTTT. Protein sequence: CASSEGQSTNTEAFF.

This clone has just a few counts. The genes are TRBV2 and TRBJ1-2; the D gene is possibly TRBD1 (5 bases). The CDR3 has 16 residues. Germline values: CDR1 SNHLY, CDR2 FYNNEI. V lost 5 bases to trimming and J lost 6 bases, with 22 bases between them. The DNA for the CDR3 is TGTGCCAGCAGTAGGAGAGGACGGGACCTTACTAATGGCTACACCTTC. Amino acid sequence: CASSRRGRDLTNGYTF.

The gene calls are TRBV11-2 and TRBJ2-1; 14 nucleotides agree with TRBD2. Per germline, CDR1 SGHAT and CDR2 FQNNGV. The CDR3 runs to 14 residues. The V and J ends lost 5 bases and 11 bases, in that order; junction bases with no gene match: 5. The CDR3 sequence: CASSLGTSGSKQFF. CDR3 DNA: TGTGCCAGCAGCCTCGGGACTAGCGGGAGTAAGCAGTTCTTC.